This T cell receptor (beta chain) was sequenced for a study of shared T cell receptors in the human thymus (dated by TCRdb to about 2021). Context from the whole study: The study examined how self-reactive, shared T-cell receptor alpha chains are generated in the human thymus.

Library prep was done by the immunoSEQ multiplex PCR assay. TCRdb holds this immuneACCESS table with in-frame rearrangements only. Some clones are missing; in checked studies, unresolved V genes explain under half, and the rest has no known cause. For this sample the table gives about 660,000 clones, of which over 75% were detected only once. The ten largest clones take up 0.0095% to 0.012% of the sample. This clone was seen once. The clone's antigen remains unknown. No quality values exist for individual bases; no much larger clone is one base distant. V is pruned by 5 bases and J by 3 bases, leaving 18 bases of the junction without a gene match. The germline V gene gives CDR1 as SGHNT and CDR2 as YENEEA. The cysteine opens and the phenylalanine closes a CDR3 of 19 amino acids. Of the read, only the CDR3 DNA is kept; its 57 bases are in frame from base 1. This sample was also put to use in a study of human thymus T cells. As the second study states: In Finland, the donors were immunologically healthy infants who were having open corrective cardiac surgery for congenital heart defects. Thymus tissue was obtained as surgical resects removed during corrective cardiac surgery. V and J gene segment usage appeared biased in both thymic and peripheral blood repertoires. Highly overlapping thymic TCR repertoires among unrelated individuals were reported in the related research. TCR alpha and beta repertoires from about eight infant thymus samples and four related peripheral blood samples were characterized in the study. Donor ages ranged from about 6 to 244 days, and the cohort comprised over five male and a couple of female infants. After being mechanically released from the tissue, thymocytes were kept at -70 degrees C in pellets of roughly 9.5-31 million cells. A QIAsymphony instrument was used to extract genomic DNA from frozen cell pellets. Using the immunoSEQ multiplex PCR assay, the TCRB and TCRAD loci were amplified from a standardized quantity of quality-controlled genomic DNA. The amplicons spanned the V(D)J region and were long enough to cover the CDR3 and allow V and J genes to be identified. Through the commercial immunoSEQ service, the amplicons were sequenced on an Illumina platform. Primer bias and sequencing errors were corrected as previously described, and TCRAD and TCRB definitions were based on the IMGT database. Analysis of the repertoires was done with immunoSEQ Analyzer 3.0 and VDJTools and included basic statistics, V/J segment usage, diversity estimates, rarefaction and pairwise overlap. To estimate diversity, the Chao1, ChaoE, Efron-Thisted, Shannon and inverse Simpson indices were applied, and diversity was also estimated on datasets down-sampled to the smallest sample. For repertoire overlap, CDR3 nucleotide sequence, V gene and J gene had to match strictly, and clustering was done by Jaccard-based multidimensional scaling. On average, thymus samples gave 650,000 to 1,000,000 unique TCRB clonotypes, whereas blood samples gave roughly 80,000.

This receptor chain uses TRBV11-3 and TRBJ2-3; the central 9 bases match TRBD2. The receptor's source is a boy under two years old with a congenital heart defect. Donor details come from another sample of the same person, matched by shared clones. Material for sequencing was thymocytes. The DNA sequence reads TGTGCCAGCAGCCGATACCAGCGGGAGGCCTATTTGGGGACAGATACGCAGTATTTT. Translated, it gives CASSRYQREAYLGTDTQYF.